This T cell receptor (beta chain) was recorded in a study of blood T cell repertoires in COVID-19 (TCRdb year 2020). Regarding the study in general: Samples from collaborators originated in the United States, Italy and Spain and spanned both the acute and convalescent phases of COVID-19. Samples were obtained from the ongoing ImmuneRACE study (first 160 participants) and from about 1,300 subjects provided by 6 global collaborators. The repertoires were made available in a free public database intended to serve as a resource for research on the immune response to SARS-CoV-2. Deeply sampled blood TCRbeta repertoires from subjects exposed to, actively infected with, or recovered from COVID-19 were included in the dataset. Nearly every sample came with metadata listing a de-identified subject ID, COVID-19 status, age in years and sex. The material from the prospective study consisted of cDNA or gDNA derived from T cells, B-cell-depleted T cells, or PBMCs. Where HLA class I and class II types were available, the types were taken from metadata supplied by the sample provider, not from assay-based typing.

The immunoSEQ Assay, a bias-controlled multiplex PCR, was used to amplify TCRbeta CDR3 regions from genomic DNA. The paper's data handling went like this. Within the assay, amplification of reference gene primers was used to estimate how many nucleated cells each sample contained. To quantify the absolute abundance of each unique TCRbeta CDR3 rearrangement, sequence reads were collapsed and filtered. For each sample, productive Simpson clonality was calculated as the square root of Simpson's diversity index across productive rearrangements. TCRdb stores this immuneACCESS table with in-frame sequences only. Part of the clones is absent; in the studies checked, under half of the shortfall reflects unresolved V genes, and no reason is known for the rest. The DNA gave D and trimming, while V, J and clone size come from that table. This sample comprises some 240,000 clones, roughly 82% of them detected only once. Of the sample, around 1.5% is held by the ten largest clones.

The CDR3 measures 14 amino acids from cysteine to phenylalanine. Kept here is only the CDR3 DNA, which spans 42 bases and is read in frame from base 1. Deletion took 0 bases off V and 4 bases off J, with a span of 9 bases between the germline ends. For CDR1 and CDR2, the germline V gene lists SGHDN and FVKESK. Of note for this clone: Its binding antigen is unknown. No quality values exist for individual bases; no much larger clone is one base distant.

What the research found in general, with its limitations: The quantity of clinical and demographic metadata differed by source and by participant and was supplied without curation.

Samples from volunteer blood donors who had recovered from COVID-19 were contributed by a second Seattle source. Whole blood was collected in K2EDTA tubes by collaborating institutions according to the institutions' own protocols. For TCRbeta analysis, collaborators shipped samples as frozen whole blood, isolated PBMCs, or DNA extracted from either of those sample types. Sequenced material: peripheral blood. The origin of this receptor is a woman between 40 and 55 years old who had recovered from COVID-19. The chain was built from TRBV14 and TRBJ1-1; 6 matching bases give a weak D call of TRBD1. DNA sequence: TGTGCCAGCAGCCAAGACAGGGGAAGCACTGAAGCTTTCTTT. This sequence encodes CASSQDRGSTEAFF.